The sequence of this T cell receptor (beta chain) was determined in a study of blood T cell repertoires in COVID-19. At the level of the study: Italy, Spain and the United States were the sources of the convalescent and acute COVID-19 samples. PBMCs, B-cell-depleted T cells, or T cells were the source of the cDNA or gDNA that made up the material.

Germline loops: CDR1 MGHRA, CDR2 YSYEKL. Trimming stripped 3 bases from V and 4 bases from J, with 9 bases between. This CDR3 has 13 amino acids. This table comes from immunoSEQ multiplex PCR, and its TCRdb copy is limited to in-frame clones, with some not included. This sample has 220,000 or so clones, with around 86% found just once. The chain has TRBV4-1 and TRBJ1-2; D gene uncertain. The sample taken for sequencing was peripheral blood. This sequence was found in a woman aged 80 or older with COVID-19, enrolled during active disease. The CDR3 loop is CASSQIGLYGYTF. As DNA, the CDR3 is TGCGCCAGCAGCCAGATTGGACTCTATGGCTACACCTTC.